The source of this TCR beta chain is a study of PD-L1 blockade in urothelial cancer. The table came from immunoSEQ multiplex PCR; TCRdb's copy has only in-frame clones and leaves some out. The table has about 110,000 clones, 70% to 90% seen once. The CDR3 totals 14 residues. The V end lost 1 base, the J end lost 7 bases, and 14 bases lay between the germline ends. Germline V gene data show CDR1 as SGHTS and CDR2 as YDEGEE. This clonotype was obtained from a man aged 50 to 60 with urothelial cancer. Here the sequenced sample was PBMCs, taken around atezolizumab (anti-PD-L1) treatment. The V and J genes are TRBV5-8 and TRBJ1-2, with a tentative D call TRBD1 (6 bases). The CDR3 sequence is CASSLTGFSSGYTF. CDR3 DNA sequence: TGTGCCAGCAGCTTGACAGGGTTTTCGAGTGGCTACACCTTC.